This section outlines one TCR beta chain sequence together with its context. The V gene's germline CDR1 is LNHNV and CDR2 YYDKDF (reference sequence). The V end lost 7 bases, the J end lost 6 bases, and 15 bases lay between the germline ends. This CDR3 region has 14 residues. Original analysis: Amplification with reference gene primers provided the estimates of nucleated cell counts. Repertoires were generated with immunoSEQ multiplex PCR, while TCRdb's copy carries only in-frame clones and drops some. V and J calls and clone size are given by that table; D and trimming were obtained from the DNA. The table records about 100,000 clones, about 89% of them present only once. This entry comes from a study of blood T cell repertoires in COVID-19. The wider study: Material from acute and convalescent COVID-19 was sourced from the United States, Italy and Spain. Sources were T cells, B-cell-depleted T cells, or PBMCs; the material itself was cDNA or gDNA.

The genes are TRBV15 and TRBJ1-4; D uncertain. The clonotype was recovered from a human donor in a cohort sampled during active COVID-19. Sequenced input: peripheral blood. In DNA, the CDR3 is TGTGCCACCACCGCCGAGAGGCCCGATGAAAAACTGTTTTTT. Amino acid sequence: CATTAERPDEKLFF.